Listed below are T cell receptor beta chains from one sample, sequenced in a study of OX40 agonist ivuxolimab in advanced cancers. Assay: immunoSEQ multiplex PCR; the TCRdb copy retains only in-frame clones and omits some. The sample lists some 77,000 clones, approximately 85% occurring once. This material consisted of CD4+ or CD8+ T cells sorted from blood, taken in a trial of the OX40 agonist ivuxolimab. Receptors were obtained from an adult with an advanced solid tumor such as melanoma, head and neck, liver or kidney cancer. The conserved cysteine and the conserved F or W are not part of the CDR3 here.

v_call	j_call	cdr3_aa
TRBV4-1	TRBJ2-1	ASSQGTSGRRWQF
TRBV7-2	TRBJ1-4	ASSSTGGGGSGGEKLF
TRBV28	TRBJ2-7	ASSPLGGRDYEQY
TRBV19	TRBJ2-5	ASSIRGPAGTQY
TRBV25-1	TRBJ2-1	ASSEGLAGGGQF
TRBV9	TRBJ2-6	ASSVDLTGGAWSGANVLT
TRBV29-1	TRBJ2-2	SVGTGGTGELF
TRBV6-6	TRBJ2-1	ASSHLEDRYNEQF
TRBV5-4	TRBJ1-2	ASSSPRTGKGYT
TRBV7-2	TRBJ1-5	ASSPRQGRQPQH
TRBV5-1	TRBJ2-7	ASSLAGGGSSYEQY
TRBV5-1	TRBJ1-1	ASSSSGGNTEAF
TRBV4-1	TRBJ1-1	ASSQAAGQVAINTEAF
TRBV25-1	TRBJ2-1	ASSPTERAQF
TRBV2	TRBJ1-5	ASNRQSNQPQH
TRBV9	TRBJ1-1	ASSVGRNTEAF
TRBV28	TRBJ1-5	ASSRYRSGSQPQH
TRBV5-8	TRBJ1-4	ASSLGDPGNEKLF
TRBV19	TRBJ2-6	ASSKPRTPGTGDTTFSGANVLT
TRBV15	TRBJ2-5	ATSRTRQGAQETQY
TRBV9	TRBJ2-1	ASSVVGTANNEQF
TRBV19	TRBJ1-1	ASREGSVLNTEAF
TRBV19	TRBJ1-3	ASTVNRDPGNTIY
TRBV4-1	TRBJ1-3	ASSPRGSGNTIY
TRBV2	TRBJ1-6	ASNNRGYNSPLH